This paragraph covers one T cell receptor beta chain sequence. The data derive from a study of T cell changes during pregnancy in multiple sclerosis. Repertoires were generated with immunoSEQ multiplex PCR, while TCRdb's copy carries only in-frame clones and drops some. The data show fewer than 140,000 clones, about nine tenths seen once. The J segment lost 7 bases and the V segment lost 4 bases, leaving 8 bases of the junction unmatched. This CDR3 is built from 16 residues. Looked up from germline, CDR1 is SGHVS and CDR2 is FQNEAQ. The receptor was isolated from a female donor with multiple sclerosis, enrolled in a pregnancy study. This chain uses TRBV7-8 with TRBJ2-2; 11 bases are a match to TRBD2. The specimen was peripheral blood, collected after pregnancy. The CDR3 reads CASSSGTSGLVGELFF. For the CDR3, the DNA is TGTGCCAGCAGCTCTGGGACTAGCGGATTGGTCGGGGAGCTGTTTTTT.